This is a list of T cell receptor beta chains from one sample in a study of breast tumors, draining lymph nodes, adjacent tissues. MiXCR, run by TCRdb on the multiplex PCR reads, gives a single entry per CDR3 protein. The sample has approximately 31,000 distinct CDR3 sequences; 63% are singletons. Sequenced sample: breast tumor tissue. Receptors were obtained from a female donor with breast cancer. Some clones in this sample may be carry-over from other donors' samples. CDR3s include the opening cysteine and the closing phenylalanine or tryptophan. A D gene is named only where the DNA matches it firmly. Clone size is given for some rows only: seen once, a few or many times, or a class if the clone is expanded.

D: NA; J: TRBJ1-1; V: TRBV6-6; size: NA; DNA: TGTGCCAGCAGGAGGTTTAACAGTAACACTGAAGCTTTCTTT; CDR3: CASRRFNSNTEAFF
D: TRBD1; J: TRBJ2-7; V: TRBV7-3; size: NA; DNA: TGTGCCAGCAGCGTAACCGGGACAGGGCAGTACGAGCAGTACTTC; CDR3: CASSVTGTGQYEQYF
D: NA; J: TRBJ1-6; V: TRBV6-5; size: NA; DNA: TGTGCCAGTGGACTGATAAATTCACCCCTCCACTTT; CDR3: CASGLINSPLHF
D: NA; J: TRBJ1-6; V: TRBV5-8; size: NA; DNA: TGTGCCAGCAGCTTGGGGGTTAGCGCCCTCCACTTT; CDR3: CASSLGVSALHF
D: NA; J: TRBJ1-6; V: TRBV20-1; size: NA; DNA: TGCAGTGCTAGCGGGAATTATAATTCACCCCTCCACTTT; CDR3: CSASGNYNSPLHF
D: NA; J: TRBJ1-3; V: TRBV12-3/TRBV12-4; size: NA; DNA: TGTGCCAGCAGTCCAATGGGAGGAAACACCATATATTTT; CDR3: CASSPMGGNTIYF
D: TRBD1; J: TRBJ2-3; V: TRBV30; size: many; DNA: TGTGCCTGGAGTGTGGGACAGGGGGACACAGATACGCAGTATTTT; CDR3: CAWSVGQGDTDTQYF
D: NA; J: TRBJ1-6; V: TRBV3-1; size: NA; DNA: TGTGCCAGCAGCACGCAGCGGAATTCACCCCTCCACTTT; CDR3: CASSTQRNSPLHF
D: NA; J: TRBJ1-5; V: TRBV4-3; size: once; DNA: TGCGCCAGCAGCCAAGATTGGGAGAGAATAGCTACAATAGGCAATCAGCCCCAGCATTTT; CDR3: CASSQDWERIATIGNQPQHF
D: NA; J: TRBJ2-5; V: TRBV7-9; size: NA; DNA: TGTGCTGGCAGCTCCGCCCGCCGGGGGGAGACCCAGTACTTC; CDR3: CAGSSARRGETQYF
D: TRBD2; J: TRBJ2-7; V: TRBV4-1; size: NA; DNA: TGCGCCAGCAGCCACGTTCGAGGACTAGCGGGCTACGAGCAGTACTTC; CDR3: CASSHVRGLAGYEQYF
D: NA; J: TRBJ1-4; V: TRBV19; size: few; DNA: TGTGCCAGTAGTATCGCAGGGATGTTGGCTAATGAAAAACTGTTTTTT; CDR3: CASSIAGMLANEKLFF
D: NA; J: TRBJ1-6; V: TRBV2; size: NA; DNA: TGTGCCAGCACCGCTAGCTTACCTAACCGGAATTCACCCCTCCACTTT; CDR3: CASTASLPNRNSPLHF
D: TRBD2; J: TRBJ2-1; V: TRBV9; size: many; DNA: TGTGCCAGCAGCCCCAGGACTAGCGGGGCTTCCAGGGGCAATGAGCAGTTCTTC; CDR3: CASSPRTSGASRGNEQFF
D: NA; J: TRBJ1-4; V: TRBV27; size: many; DNA: TGTGCCAGCAGTACGCTAGCCAGGCCTAATGAAAAACTGTTTTTT; CDR3: CASSTLARPNEKLFF
D: TRBD1; J: TRBJ1-2; V: TRBV5-5; size: NA; DNA: TGTGCCAGCAGCGTCGGGACAGGGGAAAACTATGGCTACACCTTC; CDR3: CASSVGTGENYGYTF
D: TRBD2; J: TRBJ2-1; V: TRBV19; size: medium-sized; DNA: TGTGCCAGTAGTATAAAAGAGACAGATCGGAGGGCGGGAGAACACAATGAGCAGTTCTTC; CDR3: CASSIKETDRRAGEHNEQFF
D: TRBD1; J: TRBJ1-6; V: TRBV28; size: once; DNA: TGTGCCAGCAGCCTCAAACAGGGGGCGGGTAATTCACCCCTCCACTTT; CDR3: CASSLKQGAGNSPLHF
D: NA; J: TRBJ2-1; V: TRBV19; size: once; DNA: TGTGCCAGTAGTATGGGAACGGGAGACAATGAGCAGTTCTTC; CDR3: CASSMGTGDNEQFF
D: TRBD1; J: TRBJ2-3; V: TRBV6-1; size: many; DNA: TGTGCCAGCAGTACCTCGGAGACAGGGGGGACAGATACGCAGTATTTT; CDR3: CASSTSETGGTDTQYF
D: NA; J: TRBJ1-1; V: TRBV7-2; size: many; DNA: TGTGCCAGCAGCTTACAGGGGTTGAACACTGAAGCTTTCTTT; CDR3: CASSLQGLNTEAFF
D: TRBD1; J: TRBJ1-3; V: TRBV19; size: NA; DNA: TGTGCCAGTAGGCAGGGGGCGACTGGAAACACCATATATTTT; CDR3: CASRQGATGNTIYF
D: TRBD2; J: TRBJ2-1; V: TRBV15; size: NA; DNA: TGTGCCACCAGAGAGGGACTAGCGGCCAACAATGAGCAGTTCTTC; CDR3: CATREGLAANNEQFF
D: TRBD2; J: TRBJ2-7; V: TRBV7-9; size: NA; DNA: TGTGCCAGCAGCTTAATAATGAGCGGGGGCCTCTACGAGCAGTACTTC; CDR3: CASSLIMSGGLYEQYF
D: TRBD2; J: TRBJ2-3; V: TRBV5-1; size: many; DNA: TGCGCCAGCAGCGCGGGTGCGGGAGGTTGGGCAGATACGCAGTATTTT; CDR3: CASSAGAGGWADTQYF